Below, one TCR beta chain is given with its context. Its antigen is not identified. Mouse gene names and germline throughout. The read ends 1 residue shy of where the CDR3 ends; the end is completed using the germline J gene. This entry comes from a study of tissue T cells after allogeneic stem cell transplantation. Overall study findings and caveats: Some tissue clones might be persisting host cells; their alloreactivity or antigen specificity was not determined. Within patients, tissue anatomy strongly shaped TCR repertoire composition.

CDR3 sequences, V/J genes, frequencies and template counts came from survey-depth TCRbeta sequencing. Method: immunoSEQ multiplex PCR; TCRdb's copy keeps in-frame clones and lacks some. The profile shows about 20,000 clones, less than 85% of them singletons. The ends were cut back, 7 bases at V and 2 bases at J, with 10 bases in the middle. The germline V gene has CDR1 NSHNY and CDR2 SYGAGN. The CDR3 is 13 residues long. The origin of this receptor is a female BALB/c mouse in good health. Strain haplotype at MHC: H2-d. This chain connects TRBV13-1 to TRBJ1-5; TRBD1 is a possible D gene (6 bases). Sequenced input: spleen. The part of the CDR3 DNA that was read is TGTGCCAGCGGGGCAGGGGACAACCAGGCTCCGCTT. Translating gives CASGAGDNQAPL. The entire CDR3 is CASGAGDNQAPLF.